The rows below give T cell receptor beta chains drawn from one sample of a study of T cell responses to AZD1222 COVID-19 vaccine. Only in-frame clones appear in the TCRdb table, and some are missing; sequencing was by immunoSEQ multiplex PCR. The table includes over 130,000 clones, around 94% detected once. Sequencing was performed on peripheral blood, taken on day 0 of AZD1222 vaccination. All receptors derive from an adult in good health. The CDR3 runs from the conserved cysteine through the conserved F or W. The D gene is left open where the match is weak. Size values are once, few and many counts, or a class for expanded clones, and some rows have none.

CASSDSSSSNTGELFF	TGTGCCAGCAGTGACTCAAGCAGTTCGAACACCGGGGAGCTGTTTTTT	TRBJ2-2	-	TRBV6-4	-	16
CASSRPGAGETQYF	TGTGCCAGCAGCCGCCCGGGGGCGGGAGAGACCCAGTACTTC	TRBJ2-5	once	TRBV3-1/TRBV3-2	-	14
CATSRETGTSTEAFF	TGTGCCACCAGCAGAGAGACAGGGACGAGCACTGAAGCTTTCTTT	TRBJ1-1	-	TRBV15	TRBD1	15
CASSARTGDQPQHF	TGTGCCAGCAGTGCCCGGACAGGGGATCAGCCCCAGCATTTT	TRBJ1-5	-	TRBV2	TRBD1	14
CASSDLNTNTEAFF	TGTGCCAGCAGTGACCTTAACACAAACACTGAAGCTTTCTTT	TRBJ1-1	-	TRBV6-4	-	14
CATLGQVRAGANVLTF	TGTGCCACCCTAGGACAGGTCAGGGCTGGGGCCAACGTCCTGACTTTC	TRBJ2-6	-	TRBV10-3	TRBD1	16
CASSPGLAGSTDTQYF	TGTGCCAGCAGCCCCGGACTAGCGGGGAGCACAGATACGCAGTATTTT	TRBJ2-3	-	TRBV5-5	TRBD2	16
CASSSVAGGDTDTQYF	TGTGCCAGCAGCTCCGTAGCGGGAGGGGACACAGATACGCAGTATTTT	TRBJ2-3	few	TRBV7-9	TRBD2	16
CASSPSGGEEETQYF	TGTGCCAGCAGCCCCTCGGGGGGGGAAGAGGAGACCCAGTACTTC	TRBJ2-5	-	TRBV6-5	TRBD2	15
CASSLVWGNEQFF	TGTGCCAGCAGCTTGGTCTGGGGAAATGAGCAGTTCTTC	TRBJ2-1	-	TRBV5-5	-	13
CASSVDALGETQYF	TGTGCCAGCAGCGTAGATGCCTTGGGGGAGACCCAGTACTTC	TRBJ2-5	-	TRBV9	-	14
CASGGGPQNTGELFF	TGTGCCAGTGGGGGGGGACCACAGAACACCGGGGAGCTGTTTTTT	TRBJ2-2	-	TRBV11-3	TRBD2	15
CSVADSYGYTF	TGCAGCGTTGCGGACAGCTATGGCTACACCTTC	TRBJ1-2	-	TRBV29-1	-	11
CASSFGDWDTGELFF	TGTGCCAGCAGCTTTGGGGACTGGGATACCGGGGAGCTGTTTTTT	TRBJ2-2	few	TRBV7-9	-	15
CASSVGEKQDTQYF	TGTGCCAGCAGCGTCGGGGAGAAACAAGATACGCAGTATTTT	TRBJ2-3	-	TRBV9	-	14
CASSPWMRYTEAFF	TGTGCCAGCAGTCCCTGGATGCGATACACTGAAGCTTTCTTT	TRBJ1-1	-	TRBV28	-	14